These T cell receptor beta chains were read from a single sample in a study of technical replicates of blood from several donors. The table came from immunoSEQ multiplex PCR; TCRdb's copy has only in-frame clones and leaves some out. This sample has roughly 66,000 clones, with approximately 83% found just once. The sequenced sample was PBMCs. These receptors all stem from a human donor in good health. Some clones in this sample may be carry-over from other donors' samples. Each CDR3 is given with its conserved first and last residue. The order of the fields is D gene, V gene, clone size, J gene, CDR3 DNA, CDR3 protein. D genes are given only for firm matches. Size values are once, few and many counts, or a class for expanded clones, and some rows have none.

NA	TRBV18	NA	TRBJ1-3	TGTGCCAGCTCACCACCGGGCGGGGGCTCCAGTGGAAACACCATATATTTT	CASSPPGGGSSGNTIYF
NA	TRBV4-3	NA	TRBJ2-7	TGCGCCAGCAGCCAATCTAGGAACTCCTACGAGCAGTACTTC	CASSQSRNSYEQYF
NA	TRBV21-1	NA	TRBJ2-7	TGTGCCAGCAGCAAAGGGAGGGTAAAGTACTTC	CASSKGRVKYF
NA	TRBV6-5	NA	TRBJ1-5	TGTGCCAGCAGTTACTCGCCGGGGGTCAATCAGCCCCAGCATTTT	CASSYSPGVNQPQHF
TRBD1	TRBV4-1	NA	TRBJ2-7	TGCGCCAGCAGCCACGGACAGGGGAGCTCCTACGAGCAGTACTTC	CASSHGQGSSYEQYF
TRBD2	TRBV29-1	once	TRBJ2-5	TGCAGCGTTGAACGGGGGGGCCGTCAAGAGACCCAGTACTTC	CSVERGGRQETQYF
NA	TRBV9	NA	TRBJ1-1	TGTGCCAGCAGTCCTTGGGAGGGAGGGACTGAAGCTTTCTTT	CASSPWEGGTEAFF
NA	TRBV7-2	NA	TRBJ2-1	TGTGCCAGCAGCTTAGATGGCCGTAATGAGCAGTTCTTC	CASSLDGRNEQFF
NA	TRBV7-2	NA	TRBJ1-1	TGTGCCAGCAGCCCTTTAGGGACATCCCCCACTGAAGCTTTCTTT	CASSPLGTSPTEAFF
NA	TRBV7-9	NA	TRBJ2-7	TGTGCCAGCACCCCGCAGGCCTCCTACGAGCAGTACTTC	CASTPQASYEQYF
NA	TRBV5-1	few	TRBJ2-7	TGCGCCAGCAGCTTGGAAGGGGATTCCTCCTACGAGCAGTACTTC	CASSLEGDSSYEQYF
TRBD2	TRBV30	NA	TRBJ2-1	TGTGCCTGGAGCCTAGGGGTAGCGGGTTTGGATGAGCAGTTCTTC	CAWSLGVAGLDEQFF
TRBD2	TRBV4-3	NA	TRBJ2-1	TGCGCCAGCAGCCAAGATTTTGGGGGAGGGCCCTACAATGAGCAGTTCTTC	CASSQDFGGGPYNEQFF
NA	TRBV13	NA	TRBJ2-2	TGTGCCAGCAGCCCCCGGACTTTACTTACCGGGGAGCTGTTTTTT	CASSPRTLLTGELFF
TRBD2	TRBV4-3	NA	TRBJ2-2	TGCGCCAGCAGCCAAGATGGGGGGGACGATGAACTGTTTTTT	CASSQDGGDDELFF
NA	TRBV9	NA	TRBJ2-3	TGTGCCAGCAGCGTAGCCCCAGGGGGGCTCACAGATACGCAGTATTTT	CASSVAPGGLTDTQYF
TRBD2	TRBV7-9	NA	TRBJ2-3	TGTGCCAGCAGGGGCAGCGGGAGACAGAGCACAGATACGCAGTATTTT	CASRGSGRQSTDTQYF
TRBD1	TRBV29-1	NA	TRBJ2-5	TGCAGCGTTGCAAGGACAGGGGAGACCCAGTACTTC	CSVARTGETQYF
TRBD1	TRBV16	few	TRBJ2-1	TGTGCCAGCAGCCAAAGGGACAGGGCTGAGCAGTTCTTC	CASSQRDRAEQFF
TRBD1	TRBV19	NA	TRBJ2-1	TGTGCCAGTAGTTTCGGGACAGGGGGCAATGAGCAGTTCTTC	CASSFGTGGNEQFF
NA	TRBV7-2	NA	TRBJ2-7	TGTGCCAGCAGCTTAGTAGCTTTTCACTCCTACGAGCAGTACTTC	CASSLVAFHSYEQYF
NA	TRBV11-3	NA	TRBJ2-1	TGTGCCAGCAGCCCTGGACTTCTCAATGAGCAGTTCTTC	CASSPGLLNEQFF
TRBD1	TRBV6-5	NA	TRBJ1-1	TGTGCCAGCACTCTACAGACAGGGGAGGCGGCTGAAGCTTTCTTT	CASTLQTGEAAEAFF
NA	TRBV6-1	NA	TRBJ2-5	TGTGCCAGCGGCGGGACGACGGGGCAAGAGACCCAGTACTTC	CASGGTTGQETQYF
NA	TRBV2	NA	TRBJ1-2	TGTGCCAGCATTGTGGGACTATTAAACTATGGCTACACCTTC	CASIVGLLNYGYTF
TRBD1	TRBV7-9	medium-sized	TRBJ2-4	TGTGCCAGCAGCCGGGACAGTCTAGCCAAAAACATTCAGTACTTC	CASSRDSLAKNIQYF
TRBD2	TRBV4-1	NA	TRBJ2-1	TGCGCCAGCAGCCAAGGGCGCGGGAGGGCCTACAATGAGCAGTTCTTC	CASSQGRGRAYNEQFF
TRBD1	TRBV25-1	NA	TRBJ2-6	TGTGCCAGCAGTGAATCCGGGACAGGTAACTCTGGGGCCAACGTCCTGACTTTC	CASSESGTGNSGANVLTF
NA	TRBV5-6	NA	TRBJ2-7	TGTGCCAGCAGCTCCTCGTGGGGCGGGGACGAGCAGTACTTC	CASSSSWGGDEQYF
NA	TRBV6-5	NA	TRBJ1-1	TGTGCCAGCAGTTACTCGACAGCCCTGAACACTGAAGCTTTCTTT	CASSYSTALNTEAFF
TRBD2	TRBV7-6	NA	TRBJ2-5	TGTGCCAGCAGCTTAGTTCTTAGCGGGGGAAAAGAGACCCAGTACTTC	CASSLVLSGGKETQYF
TRBD1	TRBV19	NA	TRBJ2-7	TGTGCCAGTAGTAGAACCGGGACAGGGGACTACGAGCAGTACTTC	CASSRTGTGDYEQYF
NA	TRBV6-6	NA	TRBJ2-1	TGTGCCAGCAGTTACGGGGGGGCTGGGAATGAGCAGTTCTTC	CASSYGGAGNEQFF
NA	TRBV6-5	few	TRBJ2-7	TGTGCCAGCAGTTACAGAAGTCGGGGGGCGTCCCGCGAGCAGTACTTC	CASSYRSRGASREQYF
NA	TRBV15	NA	TRBJ1-4	TGTGCCACCAGCAGAGATCAGGCAGGGAATGAAAAACTGTTTTTT	CATSRDQAGNEKLFF
TRBD2	TRBV9	NA	TRBJ2-5	TGTGCCAGCAGCGTAGCTTCTGGGACTAGCGGAGAGACCCAGTACTTC	CASSVASGTSGETQYF
TRBD1	TRBV7-9	few	TRBJ2-7	TGTGCCAGCAGCTTAGAGGGGGCTGCCGCCGAGCAGTACTTC	CASSLEGAAAEQYF
NA	TRBV18	NA	TRBJ2-7	TGTGCCAGCTCACCACGAGGGTTTCCGGGAAGTCCCTACGAGCAGTACTTC	CASSPRGFPGSPYEQYF
TRBD2	TRBV11-3	NA	TRBJ2-3	TGTGCCAGCGGGAATAGCGGGGGCAACACAGATACGCAGTATTTT	CASGNSGGNTDTQYF
TRBD2	TRBV27	once	TRBJ2-1	TGTGCCAGCAGTCCCTTCCTGACTAGCGGGAGGCACAATGAGCAGTTCTTC	CASSPFLTSGRHNEQFF
NA	TRBV4-3	NA	TRBJ2-7	TGCGCCAGCAGCCAAGAAGCGGGCTACGAGCAGTACTTC	CASSQEAGYEQYF
TRBD2	TRBV5-6	NA	TRBJ2-7	TGTGCCAGCAGCTTGGGAGCCGGGACTAGCGGGAAATACGAGCAGTACTTC	CASSLGAGTSGKYEQYF
NA	TRBV6-1	NA	TRBJ1-2	TGTGCCAGCACCTTCCAGACAGGACGGGGCGGCTACACCTTC	CASTFQTGRGGYTF